These 14 T cell receptor beta chains were sequenced from one sample in a study of response to subunit inactivated influenza vaccine. TCRdb itself ran the RT-PCR reads through MiXCR, one entry per CDR3 protein. The data contain 650,000 to 800,000 distinct CDR3 sequences, around 20% of them singletons. The starting material was PBMCs from blood, obtained approximately 5 days after vaccination. The receptors were sampled from a man between 45 and 60 years old who received an inactivated influenza vaccine.

V usage is TRBV11-3 and J usage is TRBJ2-3; unclear D gene. The CDR3 contains 13 residues. CDR1 and CDR2 (germline): SGHNT, YENEEA. V was trimmed by 0 bases and J by 8 bases, leaving 9 bases between them. CDR3 nucleotides: TGTGCCAGCAGCTTAGATCGTGCGAGTACGCAGTATTTT. This gives the protein CASSLDRASTQYF.

The chain couples TRBV11-2 to TRBJ2-2, with 7 nucleotides matching TRBD1. This CDR3 has 15 amino acids. The junction had 4 bases not matched to a gene; V was cut back by 5 bases and J by 1 base. Per the germline V gene, CDR1 is SGHAT and CDR2 is FQNNGV. The CDR3 DNA reads TGTGCCAGCAGCAGACAGGGCCAGAACACCGGGGAGCTGTTTTTT. This translates into CASSRQGQNTGELFF.

Many counts were recorded for this clonotype. The chain has TRBV5-4 and TRBJ2-5; 11 bases line up with TRBD2. CDR1 and CDR2 (germline): SGHNT, YYREEE (reference sequence). With V trimmed by 2 bases and J by 5 bases, 5 bases remained unmatched. The CDR3 is 15 amino acids. The CDR3 reads CASSLDSGGAETQYF. DNA for the CDR3: TGTGCCAGCAGCTTAGATAGCGGGGGGGCCGAGACCCAGTACTTC.

A few counts support this clonotype. V usage is TRBV20-1 and J usage is TRBJ2-7, with 7 bases fitting TRBD1. The CDR3 consists of 15 residues. The germline V gene encodes CDR1 DFQATT and CDR2 SNEGSKA (reference sequence). V shed 0 bases and J 3 bases; nucleotides not matched to a gene: 8. For the CDR3, the DNA is TGCAGTGCTAGAGATGTTACAGGGGACCTCTACGAGCAGTACTTC. Translated, it gives CSARDVTGDLYEQYF.

The chain links TRBV20-1 to TRBJ1-5; 7 bases are a match to TRBD1. Germline trimming cut 6 bases from V and 7 bases from J; bases unmatched to any gene: 12. Germline-derived CDR1 and CDR2 are DFQATT and SNEGSKA (reference sequence). This CDR3 is built from 14 residues. CDR3 bases: TGCAGTGCATACAGGGGCGCTAATAGCCAGCCCCAGCATTTT. Its protein product is CSAYRGANSQPQHF.

In this sample, this clonotype turned up a few times. This rearrangement joins TRBV7-9 to TRBJ2-4; unclear D gene. The CDR3 consists of 11 residues. Germline CDR1 and CDR2: SEHNR and FQNEAQ (reference sequence). Trimming cost V 1 base and J 9 bases, with 4 bases left between them. CDR3 sequence (DNA): TGTGCCAGCAGCTTAGGGGGCATTCAGTACTTC. Amino acids: CASSLGGIQYF.

In this sample, this clonotype turned up a few times. The chain employs TRBV5-6 and TRBJ2-1, with TRBD1 matching 10 bases. The CDR3 runs 14 residues. Trimming removed 2 bases from V and 7 bases from J; junction bases left unmatched: 3. Germline loops: CDR1 SGHDT, CDR2 YYEEEE. The CDR3 reads CASSLGDRGNEQFF. The CDR3 bases are TGTGCCAGCAGCTTAGGGGACAGGGGTAATGAGCAGTTCTTC.

This clonotype was counted between two and nine times. V usage is TRBV20-1 and J usage is TRBJ2-3, with 11 bases that match TRBD2. V was clipped by 2 bases and J by 5 bases; unmatched bases: 3. CDR1 and CDR2 from the germline V gene are DFQATT and SNEGSKA (reference sequence). CDR3 length: 14 amino acids. CDR3 nucleotides: TGCAGTGCTAGACTAGCGGGGGGTGAAGATACGCAGTATTTT. Its translation is CSARLAGGEDTQYF.

The chain is built from TRBV3-1 and TRBJ2-1; D call uncertain. This CDR3 comprises 11 residues. The germline gives CDR1 LGHDT, CDR2 YNNKEL (reference sequence). V was cut by 7 bases and J by 5 bases, with 6 bases left in between. The CDR3 is CASTHNNEQFF. CDR3 nucleotide sequence: TGTGCCAGCACTCACAACAATGAGCAGTTCTTC.

At least ten counts were recorded for this clonotype. The chain is built from TRBV4-3 and TRBJ2-7; D is undetermined. This CDR3 is 15 amino acids long. CDR1 is LGHNA, CDR2 YSLEER, per germline. Trimming took off 1 base at V and 2 bases at J, with 12 bases between the two ends. CDR3 nucleotide sequence: TGCGCCAGCAGCCAAGTCTACTCAGGCGCCTACGAGCAGTACTTC. This gives the protein CASSQVYSGAYEQYF.

This clonotype turned up a few times. The chain employs TRBV10-3 and TRBJ2-5, with a tentative D call TRBD2 (5 bases). From germline, CDR1 is ENHRY and CDR2 SYGVKD. This CDR3 comprises 14 residues. Trimming took off 4 bases at V and 1 base at J, with 10 bases between the two ends. CDR3 sequence (DNA): TGTGCCATCAGTGCCACGGGATTCCAAGAGACCCAGTACTTC. Translating it yields CAISATGFQETQYF.

The chain employs TRBV7-2 and TRBJ1-3; a weak D match, TRBD1 (6 bases). The germline CDR1 and CDR2 sequences are SGHTA and FQGNSA. With 5 bases removed from V and 0 bases from J, the gap between germline ends came to 8 bases. The CDR3 extends over 14 amino acids. CDR3 region: CASSPRGSGNTIYF. The CDR3 DNA reads as TGTGCCAGCAGCCCCAGGGGCTCTGGAAACACCATATATTTT.

This clonotype was counted a few times. This chain connects TRBV12-3 or TRBV12-4 to TRBJ2-1; the D is unclear. V gave up 6 bases and J gave up 4 bases, with 13 bases separating them. This CDR3 comprises 14 residues. In DNA form, the CDR3 reads TGTGCCAGCAGCAGAGCCGGACGGTACAATGAGCAGTTCTTC. It specifies CASSRAGRYNEQFF.

The sample holds a few counts of this clonotype. V is TRBV29-1 and J is TRBJ2-1; 9 nucleotides match TRBD2. The germline gives CDR1 SQVTM, CDR2 ANQGSEA. Unmatched junction bases numbered 11, after V lost 6 bases and J lost 8 bases. This CDR3 comprises 14 residues. CDR3 DNA sequence: TGCAGCGTAATAGCGGGAGCCGTTATACATGAGCAGTTCTTC. This encodes CSVIAGAVIHEQFF.